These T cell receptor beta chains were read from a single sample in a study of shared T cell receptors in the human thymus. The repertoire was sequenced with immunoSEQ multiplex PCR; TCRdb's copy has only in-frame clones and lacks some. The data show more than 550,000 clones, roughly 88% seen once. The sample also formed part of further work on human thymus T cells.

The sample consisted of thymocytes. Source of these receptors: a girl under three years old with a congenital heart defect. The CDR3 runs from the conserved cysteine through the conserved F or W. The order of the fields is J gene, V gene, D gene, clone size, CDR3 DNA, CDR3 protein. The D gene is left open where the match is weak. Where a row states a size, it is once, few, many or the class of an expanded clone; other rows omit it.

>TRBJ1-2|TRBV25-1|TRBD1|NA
TGTGCCAGCAGTGAGTGGACAGGGGGCTATGGCTACACCTTC
CASSEWTGGYGYTF
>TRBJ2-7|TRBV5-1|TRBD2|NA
TGCGCCAGCAGCTCGTCACCGGGGGTAGCGGGGGAGCAGTACTTC
CASSSSPGVAGEQYF
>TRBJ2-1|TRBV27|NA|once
TGTGCCAGCAGCCGCCCTGGTACAGGGCAGTCCTACAATGAGCAGTTCTTC
CASSRPGTGQSYNEQFF
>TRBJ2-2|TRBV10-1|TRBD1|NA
TGCGCCAGCAGCCGGGACAGGGGGCGGAGGGGGAACACCGGGGAGCTGTTTTTT
CASSRDRGRRGNTGELFF
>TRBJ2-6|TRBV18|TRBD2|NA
TGTGCCAGCTCACCTACTAGCGCTCACTCTGGGGCCAACGTCCTGACTTTC
CASSPTSAHSGANVLTF
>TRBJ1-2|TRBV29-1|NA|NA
TGCAGCGTTCGGGACACTATGAACTATGGCTACACCTTC
CSVRDTMNYGYTF
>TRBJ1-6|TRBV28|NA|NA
TGTGCCAGCAGTTATAGGGGGAATTCACCCCTCCACTTT
CASSYRGNSPLHF
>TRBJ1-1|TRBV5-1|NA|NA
TGCGCCAGCAGCTTGGAAGGAGTTGACACTGAAGCTTTCTTT
CASSLEGVDTEAFF
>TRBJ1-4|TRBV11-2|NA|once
TGTGCCAGCAGCTTTTATCAGGGCCGTGGGGTTGGGGAAAAACTGTTTTTT
CASSFYQGRGVGEKLFF
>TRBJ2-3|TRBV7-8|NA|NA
TGTGCCAGCAGCACGAGACGACAGGATTTCACAGATACGCAGTATTTT
CASSTRRQDFTDTQYF
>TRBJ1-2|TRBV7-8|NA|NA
TGTGCCAGCAGCAAAAAGCCACGCAGGGCTCGGGGGTTTGGTCGTAAGGGCTACACCTTC
CASSKKPRRARGFGRKGYTF
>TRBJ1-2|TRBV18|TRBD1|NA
TGTGCCAGCTCACCAGAATCGGACAGGGGGATCTATGGCTACACCTTC
CASSPESDRGIYGYTF
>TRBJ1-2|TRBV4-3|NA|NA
TGCGCCAGCAGCCAAGGGGGGGGAAACTATGGCTACACCTTC
CASSQGGGNYGYTF
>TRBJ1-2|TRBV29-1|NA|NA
TGCAGCGTTGATTTTGGCAGCCCATACTATAACTATGGCTACACCTTC
CSVDFGSPYYNYGYTF
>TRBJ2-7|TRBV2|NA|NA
TGTGCCAGCAGCTCCGGCAGGGTGATCGGTAGTATGAACTTC
CASSSGRVIGSMNF
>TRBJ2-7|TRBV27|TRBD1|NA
TGTGCCAGCAGTTTCGTTCCACCAGAAAGACAGGGTAGTGAGCAGTACTTC
CASSFVPPERQGSEQYF
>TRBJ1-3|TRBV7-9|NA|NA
TGTGCCAGCACCTTTACAGGGAAGCTCTCGACTGGAGGAAACACCATATATTTT
CASTFTGKLSTGGNTIYF
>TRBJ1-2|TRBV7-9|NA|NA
TGTGCCAGCAGTTCCCGAGGGACATATGGCTACACCTTC
CASSSRGTYGYTF
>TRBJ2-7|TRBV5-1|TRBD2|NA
TGCGCCAGCCGACCGGATGGTAGCGGGGTCCTCCCCTACGAGCAGTACTTC
CASRPDGSGVLPYEQYF
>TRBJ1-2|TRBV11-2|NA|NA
TGTGCCAGCAGCCCGCGTCGGGGAAGACATGGCTACACCTTC
CASSPRRGRHGYTF
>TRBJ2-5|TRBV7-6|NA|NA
TGTGCCAGCAGCTTAAATAATTGGTCAGGAAAAGAGACCCAGTACTTC
CASSLNNWSGKETQYF
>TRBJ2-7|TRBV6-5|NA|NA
TGTGCCAGCAGTCAAGACAGCAAACCCTACGAGCAGTACTTC
CASSQDSKPYEQYF
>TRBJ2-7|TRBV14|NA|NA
TGTGCCAGCAGCCAAGGACTAGACCGCCAGTACTTC
CASSQGLDRQYF
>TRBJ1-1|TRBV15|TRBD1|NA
TGTGCCACCAGCAGGGAAACCGGGGACAGGGGTGAGCATGGAGCTTTCTTT
CATSRETGDRGEHGAFF
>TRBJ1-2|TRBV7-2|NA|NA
TGTGCCAGCAGCCCCCCGGGTCCCAGAGCTAACTATGGCTACACCTTC
CASSPPGPRANYGYTF
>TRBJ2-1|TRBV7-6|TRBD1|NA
TGTGCCAGCAGCTCTTTCCACCCGGGACAGGGGGCCAATGAGCAGTTCTTC
CASSSFHPGQGANEQFF
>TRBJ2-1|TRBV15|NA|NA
TGTGCCACCAGCAGGGGCAGCTACAATGAGCAGTTCTTC
CATSRGSYNEQFF
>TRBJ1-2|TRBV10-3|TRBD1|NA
TGTGCCAGCCGGGACAGGGGCCTCTATGGCTACACCTTC
CASRDRGLYGYTF
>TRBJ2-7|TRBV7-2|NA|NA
TGTGCCAGCAGCCTCCGCGGAGGAAGCTCCTACGAGCAGTACTTC
CASSLRGGSSYEQYF
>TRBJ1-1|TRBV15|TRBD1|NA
TGTGCCACCAGCGCACGACAGGGGGTGAACACTGAAGCTTTCTTT
CATSARQGVNTEAFF
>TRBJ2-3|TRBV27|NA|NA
TGTGCCAGCAGTTTATGGGGTAGGGGATGGGTGGATACGCAGTATTTT
CASSLWGRGWVDTQYF
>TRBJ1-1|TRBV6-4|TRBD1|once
TGTGCCAGCAGTGACTCTCCCGGGACAGGCCCGACAATAGCTTTCTTT
CASSDSPGTGPTIAFF
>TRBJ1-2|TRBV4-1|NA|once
TGCGCCAGCAGCCAAGATTTTCCAGACAGAAGGTTTAGGCGAAGTAACTATGGCTACACCTTC
CASSQDFPDRRFRRSNYGYTF
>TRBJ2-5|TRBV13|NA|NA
TGTGCCAGCGTCTTAGGGGGGGCCGCCGAGACCCAGTACTTC
CASVLGGAAETQYF
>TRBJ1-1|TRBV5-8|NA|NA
TGTGCCAGCAGCTGGGGGGGCAGCCAAGCTTTCTTT
CASSWGGSQAFF
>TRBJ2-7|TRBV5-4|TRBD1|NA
TGTGCCAGCAGCCCAGTACCGGGACAGACAACCTACGAGCAGTACTTC
CASSPVPGQTTYEQYF
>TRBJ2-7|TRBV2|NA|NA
TGTGCCAGCAGGGACCAGGGGAGGGGGGCCTACGAGCAGTACTTC
CASRDQGRGAYEQYF
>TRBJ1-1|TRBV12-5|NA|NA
TGTGCTAGTGGTTTGGTAAAACCCCCCGGAAAGGGACAGAACACTGAAGCTTTCTTT
CASGLVKPPGKGQNTEAFF
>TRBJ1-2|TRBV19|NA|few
TGTGCCAGTAGTGCTCAGGGCTATGGCTACACCTTC
CASSAQGYGYTF
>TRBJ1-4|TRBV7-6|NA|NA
TGTGCCAGCAGCTTATGGGGGGGACAAGCTAATGAAAAACTGTTTTTT
CASSLWGGQANEKLFF
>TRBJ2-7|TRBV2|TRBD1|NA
TGTGCCAGCAATCGCCACGGGACAGTCGGCTACGAGCAGTACTTC
CASNRHGTVGYEQYF
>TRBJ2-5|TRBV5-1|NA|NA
TGCGCCAGCAGCATGGGAACGGGGGGCTCACCGAAAGAGACCCAGTACTTC
CASSMGTGGSPKETQYF
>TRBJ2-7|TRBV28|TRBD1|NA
TGTGCCAGCAGTTTTTTTTTAAGGACAGGGCAGGCGGACGAGCAGTACTTC
CASSFFLRTGQADEQYF
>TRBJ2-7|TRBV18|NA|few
TGTGCCAGCTCCCCGACTACTCACCACTCCTACGAGCAGTACTTC
CASSPTTHHSYEQYF
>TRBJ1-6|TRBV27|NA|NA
TGTGCCAGCAGTTTCCGGTGGTACTATAATTCCCCCCTCCACTTT
CASSFRWYYNSPLHF
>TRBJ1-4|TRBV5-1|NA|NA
TGCGCCAGCAGCTTGGATGCGGTCGGGGAACTGTTTTTT
CASSLDAVGELFF
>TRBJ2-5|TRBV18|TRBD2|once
TGTGCCAGCTCACCACCGGGACTAGCGGGGGTGGAGACCCAGTACTTC
CASSPPGLAGVETQYF
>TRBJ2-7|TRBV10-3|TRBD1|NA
TGTGCCATCAGTGAGAGGGACAGACCCTACGAGCAGTACTTC
CAISERDRPYEQYF
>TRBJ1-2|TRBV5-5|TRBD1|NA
TGTGCCAGTAGCTTGGGGCTCGACAGGGTCAAACTAGGCTATGGCTACACCTTC
CASSLGLDRVKLGYGYTF
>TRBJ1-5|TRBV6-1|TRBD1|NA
TGTGCCAGCAGTGGGACAGGGGGCCCCTCAGGACAGCCCCAGCATTTT
CASSGTGGPSGQPQHF
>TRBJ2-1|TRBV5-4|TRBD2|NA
TGTGCCAGCAGCCGGGGGGGCCGCGGGGACAATGAGCAGTTCTTC
CASSRGGRGDNEQFF
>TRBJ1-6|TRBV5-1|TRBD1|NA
TGCGCCAGCAGCCTTGTGGACAGGGAAGAATCACCCCTCCACTTT
CASSLVDREESPLHF
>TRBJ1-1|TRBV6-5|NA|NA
TGTGCCAGCATCCCGACGGGAGGGCTTAACACTGAAGCTTTCTTT
CASIPTGGLNTEAFF
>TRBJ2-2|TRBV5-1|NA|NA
TGCGCCAGCAGCTTGGTTGCGGAACAGGTACACACCGGGGAGCTGTTTTTT
CASSLVAEQVHTGELFF
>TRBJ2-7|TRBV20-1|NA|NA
TGCAGTGCCTCGTACGAGCAGTACTTC
CSASYEQYF
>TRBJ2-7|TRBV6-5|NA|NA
TGTGCCAGCAGTTACGCCCGGGGATATTACGAGCAGTACTTC
CASSYARGYYEQYF
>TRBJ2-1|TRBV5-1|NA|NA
TGCGCCAGCAGCCCCCTCCGGCGGAGCTCCTACAATGAGCAGTTCTTC
CASSPLRRSSYNEQFF
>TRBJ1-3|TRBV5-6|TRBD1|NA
TGTGCCAGCAGCCCAGGACAGGAGGTGGACACCATATATTTT
CASSPGQEVDTIYF
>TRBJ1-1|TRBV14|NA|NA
TGTGCCAGCAGCCAACATTCGGCACCTAGAACTGAAGCTTTCTTT
CASSQHSAPRTEAFF
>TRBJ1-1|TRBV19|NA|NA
TGTGCCAGTAGTATAGCATTTAGGGGGGAGGGGAACACTGAAGCTTTCTTT
CASSIAFRGEGNTEAFF